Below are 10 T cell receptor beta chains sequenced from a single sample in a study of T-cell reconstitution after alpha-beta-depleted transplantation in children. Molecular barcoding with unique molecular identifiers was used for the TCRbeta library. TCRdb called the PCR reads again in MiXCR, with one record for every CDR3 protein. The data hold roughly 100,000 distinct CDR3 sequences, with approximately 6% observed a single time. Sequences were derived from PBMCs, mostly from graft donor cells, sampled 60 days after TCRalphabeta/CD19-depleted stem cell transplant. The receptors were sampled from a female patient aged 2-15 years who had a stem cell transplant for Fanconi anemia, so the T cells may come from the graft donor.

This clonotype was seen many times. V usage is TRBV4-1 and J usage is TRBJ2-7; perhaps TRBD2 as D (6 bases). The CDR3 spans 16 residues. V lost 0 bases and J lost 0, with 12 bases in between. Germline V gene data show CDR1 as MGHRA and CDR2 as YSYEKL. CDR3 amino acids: CASSQDLARNSYEQYF. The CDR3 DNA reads TGCGCCAGCAGCCAAGATCTAGCGCGCAACTCCTACGAGCAGTACTTC.

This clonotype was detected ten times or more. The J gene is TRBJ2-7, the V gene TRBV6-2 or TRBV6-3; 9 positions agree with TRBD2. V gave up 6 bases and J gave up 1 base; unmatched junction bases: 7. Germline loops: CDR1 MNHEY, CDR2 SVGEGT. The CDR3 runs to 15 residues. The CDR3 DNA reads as TGTGCCAGCAGACCAACTAGCGGGCGATCCTACGAGCAGTACTTC. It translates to CASRPTSGRSYEQYF.

The DNA for the CDR3 is TGTGCCAGCAGCTTAGATAGCGGGAGGCACAATGAGCAGTTCTTC. Translated, it gives CASSLDSGRHNEQFF. The V call is TRBV7-7, the J call TRBJ2-1; 10 nucleotides align to TRBD2. The ends lost 1 base at V and 5 bases at J; junction bases unmatched: 2. CDR3 size: 15 residues. Per germline, CDR1 SSHAT and CDR2 FNYEAQ (reference sequence).

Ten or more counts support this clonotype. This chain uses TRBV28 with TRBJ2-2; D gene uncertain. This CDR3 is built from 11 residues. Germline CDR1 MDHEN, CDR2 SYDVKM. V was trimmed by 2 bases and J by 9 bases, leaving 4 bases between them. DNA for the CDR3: TGTGCCAGCAGTTTACGCCGGGAGCTGTTTTTT. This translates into CASSLRRELFF.

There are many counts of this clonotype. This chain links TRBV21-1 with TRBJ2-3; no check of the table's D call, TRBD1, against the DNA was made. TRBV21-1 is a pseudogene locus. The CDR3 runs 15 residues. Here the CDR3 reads CASSPIRDSTDTQYF. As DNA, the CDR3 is TGTGCCAGCAGCCCAATCCGGGACAGCACAGATACGCAGTATTTT.

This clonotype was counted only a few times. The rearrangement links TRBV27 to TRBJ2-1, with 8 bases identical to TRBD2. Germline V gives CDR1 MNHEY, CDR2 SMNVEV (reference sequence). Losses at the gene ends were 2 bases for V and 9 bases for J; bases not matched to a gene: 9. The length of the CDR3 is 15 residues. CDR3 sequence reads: CASSLPAGEVTEQFF. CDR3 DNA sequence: TGTGCCAGCAGTTTACCAGCGGGAGAGGTGACTGAGCAGTTCTTC.

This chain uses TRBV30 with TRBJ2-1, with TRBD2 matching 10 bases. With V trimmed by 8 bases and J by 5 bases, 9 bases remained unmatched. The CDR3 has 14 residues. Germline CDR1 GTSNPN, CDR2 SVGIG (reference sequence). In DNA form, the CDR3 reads TGTGCCGAAGGAATAGCGGGGGGAAACAATGAGCAGTTCTTC. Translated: CAEGIAGGNNEQFF.

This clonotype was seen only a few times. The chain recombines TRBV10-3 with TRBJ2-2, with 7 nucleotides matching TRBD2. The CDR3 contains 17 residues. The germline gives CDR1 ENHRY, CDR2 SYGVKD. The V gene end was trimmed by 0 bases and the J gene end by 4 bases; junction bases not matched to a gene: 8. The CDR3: CAISESIAGKTTGELFF. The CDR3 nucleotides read TGTGCCATCAGTGAGTCCATAGCGGGTAAAACCACCGGGGAGCTGTTTTTT.

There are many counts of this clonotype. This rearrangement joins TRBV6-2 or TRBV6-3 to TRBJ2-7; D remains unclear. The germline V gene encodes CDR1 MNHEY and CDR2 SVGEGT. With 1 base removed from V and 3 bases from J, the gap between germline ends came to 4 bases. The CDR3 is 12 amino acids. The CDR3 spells CASSYFGYEQYF. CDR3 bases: TGTGCCAGCAGTTACTTCGGCTACGAGCAGTACTTC.

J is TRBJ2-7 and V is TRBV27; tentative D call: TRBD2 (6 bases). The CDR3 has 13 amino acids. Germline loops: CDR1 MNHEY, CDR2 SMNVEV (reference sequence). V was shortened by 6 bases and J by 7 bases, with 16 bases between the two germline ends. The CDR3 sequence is CASSYGGTREQYF. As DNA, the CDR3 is TGTGCCAGCAGCTATGGGGGGACGCGAGAGCAGTACTTC.